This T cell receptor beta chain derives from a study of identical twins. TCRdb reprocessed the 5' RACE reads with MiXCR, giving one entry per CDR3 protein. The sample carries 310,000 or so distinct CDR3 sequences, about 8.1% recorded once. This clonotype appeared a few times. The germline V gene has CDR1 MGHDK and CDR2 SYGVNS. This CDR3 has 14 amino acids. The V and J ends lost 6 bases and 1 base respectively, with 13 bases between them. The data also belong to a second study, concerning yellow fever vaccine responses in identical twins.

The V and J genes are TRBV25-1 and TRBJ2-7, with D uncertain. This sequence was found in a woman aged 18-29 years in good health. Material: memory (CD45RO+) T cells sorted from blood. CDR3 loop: CASSNDPLSYEQYF. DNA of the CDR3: TGTGCCAGCAGCAATGACCCTTTGTCCTACGAGCAGTACTTC.